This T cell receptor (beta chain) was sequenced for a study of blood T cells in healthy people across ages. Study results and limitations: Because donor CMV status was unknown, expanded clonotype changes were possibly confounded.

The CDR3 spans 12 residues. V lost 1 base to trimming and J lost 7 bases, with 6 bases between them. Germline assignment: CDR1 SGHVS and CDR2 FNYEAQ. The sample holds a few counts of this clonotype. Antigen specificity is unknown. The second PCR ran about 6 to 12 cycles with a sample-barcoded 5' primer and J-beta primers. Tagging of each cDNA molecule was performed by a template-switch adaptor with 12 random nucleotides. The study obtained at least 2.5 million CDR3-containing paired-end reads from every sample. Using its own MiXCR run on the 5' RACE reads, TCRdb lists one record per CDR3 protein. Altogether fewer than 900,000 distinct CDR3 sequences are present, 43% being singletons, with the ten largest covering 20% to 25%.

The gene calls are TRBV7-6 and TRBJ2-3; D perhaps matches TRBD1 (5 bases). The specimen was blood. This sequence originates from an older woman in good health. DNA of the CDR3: TGTGCCAGCAGCTTAGAGGGGCATACGCAGTATTTT. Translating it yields CASSLEGHTQYF.